This passage covers 19 T cell receptor beta chains from one sample sequenced in a study of T cells in Graves' hyperthyroidism and ophthalmopathy. RNA transcripts provided the source from which TCR beta CDR3 regions were amplified. HTBI primers were employed in a first-round RT-PCR of the TCR CDR3. From the multiplex PCR reads, TCRdb called clonotypes with MiXCR, one entry per CDR3 protein. The table has about 690,000 distinct CDR3 sequences, 17% seen once. The sample taken for sequencing was blood. All receptors come from a man over 45 with Graves' hyperthyroidism.

Ten or more counts support this clonotype. The chain is built from TRBV6-1 and TRBJ2-7; 9 nucleotides align to TRBD1. V trimming: 6 bases; J trimming: 6 bases; junction bases outside the gene matches: 9. This CDR3 spans 14 amino acids. The germline CDR1 and CDR2 sequences are MNHNS and SASEGT. The CDR3 region has the DNA TGTGCCAGCAGCCCATGGGACAGGGTGTTCGAGCAGTACTTC. It yields the protein CASSPWDRVFEQYF.

This clonotype was counted many times. The gene calls are TRBV20-1 and TRBJ1-5; possibly TRBD1 for D (5 bases). The V end was cut by 6 bases, the J end by 7 bases, with 34 bases between. Germline V gene data show CDR1 as DFQATT and CDR2 as SNEGSKA (reference sequence). The CDR3 consists of 19 residues. The CDR3 DNA reads as TGCAGTGCAAAATTTAGACCGGCAGGGATCAGAGGGATAAGGCAGCCCCAGCATTTT. Translated, it gives CSAKFRPAGIRGIRQPQHF.

The genes are TRBV30 and TRBJ2-3; 8 nucleotides agree with TRBD1. With V trimmed by 2 bases and J by 8 bases, 15 bases remained unmatched. The CDR3 consists of 16 residues. Germline assignment: CDR1 GTSNPN and CDR2 SVGIG (reference sequence). The CDR3 here is CAWSWETGEVLGTQYF. CDR3 DNA: TGTGCCTGGAGTTGGGAGACAGGGGAAGTGTTGGGTACGCAGTATTTT.

In this sample, this clonotype turned up many times. The chain is built from TRBV28 and TRBJ1-1, with a possible D match to TRBD1 (5 bases). Trimming removed 10 bases from V and 6 bases from J, with 18 bases in between. The CDR3 runs to 13 residues. CDR1 and CDR2 (germline): MDHEN, SYDVKM. CDR3 region: CANSGQGSPEAFF. The CDR3 nucleotides read TGTGCCAACTCTGGGCAGGGTTCTCCTGAAGCTTTCTTT.

This clonotype was detected many times. This chain links TRBV7-9 with TRBJ2-7, with 9 nucleotides matching TRBD1. The ends lost 5 bases at V and 4 bases at J; junction bases unmatched: 12. Germline V gives CDR1 SEHNR, CDR2 FQNEAQ (reference sequence). The CDR3 is made up of 16 amino acids. The CDR3 loop is CASSADPGQGGYEQYF. The CDR3 region has the DNA TGTGCCAGCAGCGCCGACCCGGGACAGGGTGGGTACGAGCAGTACTTC. The whole variable domain, remainder taken from reference TRBV7-9 and TRBJ2-7, is DTGVSQNPRHKITKRGQNVTFRCDPISEHNRLYWYRQTLGQGPEFLTYFQNEAQLEKSRLLSDRFSAERPKGSFSTLEIQRTEQGDSAMYLCASSADPGQGGYEQYFGPGTRLTVT.

This rearrangement joins TRBV6-6 to TRBJ1-3; 7 positions agree with TRBD1. V was pared by 2 bases and J by 2 bases, with 3 bases of the junction left unmatched. This CDR3 region has 15 residues. Germline V gene lookup returns CDR1 MNHNY and CDR2 SVGAGI (reference sequence). CDR3 in amino acids: CASSYNRGAGNTIYF. The CDR3 nucleotides are TGTGCCAGCAGTTACAACAGGGGCGCTGGAAACACCATATATTTT.

This sequence joins TRBV27 and TRBJ2-3; D uncertain. The CDR3 is 15 amino acids. V lost 2 bases, J lost 2 bases, and 11 bases lay in between. Germline-derived CDR1 and CDR2 are MNHEY and SMNVEV (reference sequence). CDR3 DNA: TGTGCCAGCAGTTTAATGTCCCAGACCACAGATACGCAGTATTTT. This encodes CASSLMSQTTDTQYF.

V usage is TRBV12-3 or TRBV12-4 and J usage is TRBJ1-2; 8 bases agree with TRBD1. Trimming took 5 bases from V and 9 from J; bases not matched to a gene: 8. This CDR3 is built from 13 residues. The CDR3 reads CASSQGAVLSYTF. DNA for the CDR3: TGTGCCAGCAGTCAGGGGGCCGTTTTAAGCTACACCTTC.

The J gene is TRBJ1-2, the V gene TRBV2; TRBD1 agrees at 7 bases. V dropped 9 bases and J dropped 3; count of bases not matched to a gene: 13. CDR1 is SNHLY, CDR2 FYNNEI, per germline. The CDR3 length is 15 residues. Written as DNA, the CDR3 is TGTGCCAGTGAACCGAGAGGACAGGCTCACTATGGCTACACCTTC. It is translated as CASEPRGQAHYGYTF.

This clonotype was seen a handful of times. The gene calls are TRBV5-1 and TRBJ2-3; D possibly uses TRBD1 or TRBD2 (6 bases each). The ends were cut back, 0 bases at V and 3 bases at J, with 14 bases in the middle. This CDR3 is built from 16 residues. The V gene's germline CDR1 is SGHRS and CDR2 YFSETQ. CDR3 protein: CASSLEGGWATDTQYF. CDR3 nucleotides: TGCGCCAGCAGCTTGGAGGGGGGCTGGGCAACAGATACGCAGTATTTT.

In this sample, this clonotype turned up many times. This chain joins TRBV7-2 and TRBJ2-1; 8 positions match TRBD2. Trimming cost V 5 bases and J 8 bases; bases outside gene matches: 14. This CDR3 contains 16 residues. The V gene's germline CDR1 is SGHTA and CDR2 FQGNSA. The CDR3 loop reads CASSPQPGGALDEQFF. Written as DNA, the CDR3 is TGTGCCAGCAGCCCGCAGCCGGGGGGGGCTCTCGATGAGCAGTTCTTC.

This clonotype was seen repeatedly, ten times or more. This sequence joins TRBV12-3 or TRBV12-4 and TRBJ1-2, with D perhaps TRBD1 (6 bases). V lost 4 bases to trimming and J lost 8 bases, with 17 bases between them. The CDR3 loop spans 14 amino acids. CDR3 sequence: CASSYSGQGSGYTF. Here the CDR3 DNA reads TGTGCCAGCAGTTATTCCGGGCAGGGGAGCGGCTACACCTTC.

V gene TRBV7-9 combines with J gene TRBJ2-2; 13 bases line up with TRBD2. CDR3 length: 16 amino acids. Germline V lookup: CDR1 SEHNR, CDR2 FQNEAQ (reference sequence). J was trimmed by 1 base and V by 5 bases; bases with no gene match: 1. DNA for the CDR3: TGTGCCAGCAGCCGGACTAGCGGGGGGAACACCGGGGAGCTGTTTTTT. Translated: CASSRTSGGNTGELFF. The full variable domain, with the rest looked up from reference TRBV7-9 and TRBJ2-2, is DTGVSQNPRHKITKRGQNVTFRCDPISEHNRLYWYRQTLGQGPEFLTYFQNEAQLEKSRLLSDRFSAERPKGSFSTLEIQRTEQGDSAMYLCASSRTSGGNTGELFFGEGSRLTVL.

This clonotype has more than one count but fewer than ten. The chain recombines TRBV19 with TRBJ1-5, with TRBD1 identical over 9 bases. Per germline, CDR1 LNHDA and CDR2 SQIVND (reference sequence). The CDR3 contains 16 residues. V was clipped by 4 bases and J by 7 bases; unmatched bases: 11. Written as DNA, the CDR3 is TGTGCCAGTAGTACCTCCGGGACAGGGAAAGGGCAGCCCCAGCATTTT. Translating gives CASSTSGTGKGQPQHF.

This clonotype appeared many times. V and J are TRBV9 and TRBJ2-3; 9 positions match TRBD2. The CDR3 extends over 17 amino acids. Germline trimming cut 0 bases from V and 0 bases from J; bases unmatched to any gene: 5. Germline CDR1 reads SGDLS; CDR2 reads YYNGEE. CDR3 DNA sequence: TGTGCCAGCAGCGTAGACGATGCGGGAGGGAGCACAGATACGCAGTATTTT. This encodes CASSVDDAGGSTDTQYF.

This clonotype occurred many times. V and J are TRBV11-2 and TRBJ1-1, with D tentatively TRBD1 (6 bases). The length of the CDR3 is 16 residues. V lost 1 base and J lost 2, with 14 bases in between. Germline lookup yields CDR1 SGHAT and CDR2 FQNNGV. CDR3 in amino acids: CASSLAQGLLNTEAFF. Here the CDR3 DNA reads TGTGCCAGCAGCTTAGCCCAGGGGTTACTAAACACTGAAGCTTTCTTT.

The CDR3 spells CASSFDSRSSYEQYF. The CDR3 region has the DNA TGTGCCAGCAGCTTTGATTCCCGGAGCTCCTACGAGCAGTACTTC. The chain carries TRBV7-2 and TRBJ2-7; D is undetermined. V was clipped by 3 bases and J by 0 bases, with 12 bases between them. The germline gives CDR1 SGHTA, CDR2 FQGNSA. There are 15 residues in the CDR3. Full variable domain (remainder filled in from reference TRBV7-2 and TRBJ2-7): GAGVSQSPSNKVTEKGKDVELRCDPISGHTALYWYRQSLGQGLEFLIYFQGNSAPDKSGLPSDRFSAERTGGSVSTLTIQRTQQEDSAVYLCASSFDSRSSYEQYFGPGTRLTVT.

This clonotype was seen only a few times. V and J are TRBV29-1 and TRBJ2-7, with 10 bases that match TRBD2. V trimming: 4 bases; J trimming: 4 bases; junction bases outside the gene matches: 7. Germline-derived CDR1 and CDR2 are SQVTM and ANQGSEA. The CDR3 length is 14 residues. The CDR3 spells CSVGVLAGPYEQYF. DNA of the CDR3: TGCAGCGTTGGTGTACTAGCGGGACCTTACGAGCAGTACTTC.

This clonotype was recorded many times. The J gene is TRBJ2-5, the V gene TRBV20-1; 11 bases align to TRBD2. The CDR3 totals 15 residues. Trimming removed 3 bases from V and 5 bases from J; junction bases left unmatched: 8. CDR1 is DFQATT and CDR2 is SNEGSKA in the germline V gene (reference sequence). CDR3 in amino acids: CSASPTSGMKETQYF. Here the CDR3 DNA reads TGCAGTGCTAGTCCGACTAGCGGGATGAAGGAGACCCAGTACTTC.